These 8 T cell receptor beta chains came from one sample sequenced in a study of cytomegalovirus exposure and HLA in healthy donors. PCR involved 60 Vbeta and 13 Jbeta primers. TCRdb's copy holds only in-frame clones and misses some; the assay was immunoSEQ multiplex PCR. The sample yields under 250,000 clones, around 80% seen once. Sequencing was performed on PBMCs. All receptors derive from a boy younger than 18 in good health and CMV-seronegative.

The V call is TRBV2, the J call TRBJ2-7; 8 bases are shared with TRBD1. J was trimmed by 9 bases and V by 0 bases; bases with no gene match: 13. CDR3 length: 16 residues. The germline V gene has CDR1 SNHLY and CDR2 FYNNEI. CDR3 residues: CASSEAGRDRRDGQYF. Written as DNA, the CDR3 is TGTGCCAGCAGTGAAGCTGGTCGGGACAGGAGGGACGGGCAGTACTTC.

This chain uses TRBV5-6 with TRBJ2-7, with 10 bases fitting TRBD1. The CDR3 spans 13 residues. Unmatched junction bases numbered 4, after V lost 5 bases and J lost 5 bases. Germline CDR1 SGHDT, CDR2 YYEEEE. The CDR3 nucleotides are TGTGCCAGCAGTTGGGACAGGGGCCACGAGCAGTACTTC. It specifies CASSWDRGHEQYF.

V usage is TRBV27 and J usage is TRBJ2-7, with D tentatively TRBD2 (6 bases). The CDR3 has 14 residues. Trimming took 2 bases from V and 1 from J, leaving 9 bases between them. In germline, CDR1 is MNHEY, CDR2 SMNVEV (reference sequence). As DNA, the CDR3 is TGTGCCAGCAGTTTAGGGAGGAGATCCTACGAGCAGTACTTC. Its protein is CASSLGRRSYEQYF.

The gene calls are TRBV19 and TRBJ1-1, with D unresolved. Trimming stripped 7 bases from V and 2 bases from J, with 20 bases between. The CDR3 contains 16 residues. Per the germline V gene, CDR1 is LNHDA and CDR2 is SQIVND (reference sequence). The CDR3 region is CASIRQAGRVNTEAFF. Written as DNA, the CDR3 is TGTGCCAGTATCCGGCAGGCGGGCCGTGTAAACACTGAAGCTTTCTTT.

This chain connects TRBV7-9 to TRBJ1-6, with D possibly being TRBD1 (6 bases). Germline V gene sequence: CDR1 SEHNR, CDR2 FQNEAQ (reference sequence). V was cut by 1 base and J by 12 bases, with 13 bases left in between. The length of the CDR3 is 14 residues. The CDR3: CASSLGAGVGPLHF. CDR3 DNA: TGTGCCAGCAGCTTAGGGGCAGGGGTTGGACCCCTCCACTTT.

This clone was detected only a few times. This chain links TRBV11-3 with TRBJ2-1; D gene ambiguous. Trimming took 1 base from V and 4 from J, leaving 8 bases between them. Germline V gene data show CDR1 as SGHNT and CDR2 as YENEEA. The CDR3 runs to 14 residues. The chain's CDR3 is CASSLALEYNEQFF. CDR3 nucleotide sequence: TGTGCCAGCAGCTTAGCACTGGAGTACAATGAGCAGTTCTTC. The entire variable domain, with the rest obtained from reference TRBV11-3 and TRBJ2-1, is as follows: EAGVVQSPRYKIIEKKQPVAFWCNPISGHNTLYWYLQNLGQGPELLIRYENEEAVDDSQLPKDRFSAERLKGVDSTLKIQPAELGDSAVYLCASSLALEYNEQFFGPGTRLTVL.

The genes are TRBV30 and TRBJ1-5, with TRBD1 as a possible D gene (5 bases). CDR3 length: 14 amino acids. CDR1 is GTSNPN and CDR2 is SVGIG in the germline V gene (reference sequence). Trimming cost V 3 bases and J 1 base, with 10 bases left between them. Here the CDR3 reads CAWRGRISNQPQHF. CDR3 in DNA: TGTGCCTGGAGGGGGCGGATCAGCAATCAGCCCCAGCATTTT.

The rearrangement links TRBV9 to TRBJ2-1; a weak D match, TRBD1 (5 bases). In germline, CDR1 is SGDLS, CDR2 YYNGEE. V lost 4 bases to trimming and J lost 8 bases, with 16 bases between them. The length of the CDR3 is 14 residues. CDR3 in DNA: TGTGCCAGCAGCCCAACCCCACAGGCGGATGAGCAGTTCTTC. Encoded protein: CASSPTPQADEQFF.